This passage covers 12 T cell receptor beta chains from one sample sequenced in a study of shared clonotypes between healthy human individuals. Sequencing was performed with immunoSEQ multiplex PCR; in TCRdb, only in-frame clones are kept and a portion is missing. The data hold 850,000 to 1,200,000 clones, with approximately 76% observed a single time. Sequencing was performed on memory CD4+ T cells sorted from blood. The subset is: CD45RA-negative fraction. The receptors were gathered from a man younger than 30 in good health.

V usage is TRBV18 and J usage is TRBJ2-4; a possible D gene is TRBD1 (6 bases). CDR1 and CDR2 from the germline V gene are KGHSH and LQKENI. CDR3 length: 14 amino acids. The V end lost 2 bases, the J end lost 8 bases, and 13 bases lay between the germline ends. The CDR3 here is CASSPGQGIDIQYF. The CDR3 nucleotides are TGTGCCAGCTCACCAGGGCAGGGGATCGACATTCAGTACTTC. Based on the CDR3 plus reference TRBV18 and TRBJ2-4, the full variable domain is NAGVMQNPRHLVRRRGQEARLRCSPMKGHSHVYWYRQLPEEGLKFMVYLQKENIIDESGMPKERFSAEFPKEGPSILRIQQVVRGDSAAYFCASSPGQGIDIQYFGAGTRLSVL.

The rearrangement links TRBV11-2 to TRBJ2-5; 7 bases are shared with TRBD2. Germline trimming cut 5 bases from V and 5 bases from J; bases unmatched to any gene: 8. This CDR3 is built from 14 residues. Germline V gives CDR1 SGHAT, CDR2 FQNNGV. CDR3 nucleotides: TGTGCCAGCAGCCAGTCAAGCGGGACGGAGACCCAGTACTTC. Protein: CASSQSSGTETQYF.

The J gene is TRBJ1-4, the V gene TRBV7-6; tentative D call: TRBD1 (5 bases). The CDR3 has 11 residues. Deletions cut 5 bases from V and 16 bases from J, with 14 bases between. Per the germline V gene, CDR1 is SGHVS and CDR2 is FNYEAQ. As DNA, the CDR3 is TGTGCCAGCAGCACGGAGGGGCGAAGGTTTTTT. It specifies CASSTEGRRFF.

The V call is TRBV11-2, the J call TRBJ2-7; D uncertain. The CDR3 totals 15 residues. Trimming stripped 5 bases from V and 0 bases from J, with 14 bases between. Germline CDR1 and CDR2: SGHAT and FQNNGV. CDR3 in amino acids: CASSEDDFSSYEQYF. The CDR3 DNA follows: TGTGCCAGCAGCGAGGACGACTTTAGCTCCTACGAGCAGTACTTC.

The chain combines TRBV7-2 with TRBJ2-2; D gene unclear. Germline V CDR1 and CDR2: SGHTA, FQGNSA. The CDR3 extends over 14 amino acids. Trimming cost V 3 bases and J 1 base, with 6 bases left between them. The CDR3 protein is CASSLFVNTGELFF. The CDR3 coding sequence is TGTGCCAGCAGCTTGTTTGTGAACACCGGGGAGCTGTTTTTT.

The chain combines TRBV15 with TRBJ2-5, with a weak D call TRBD1 (7 bases). Trimming took 4 bases from V and 5 from J, leaving 14 bases between them. This CDR3 is 14 amino acids long. Germline CDR1 and CDR2: LNHNV and YYDKDF (reference sequence). The CDR3 reads CATSNPRGVETQYF. In DNA, the CDR3 is TGTGCCACCAGCAACCCCAGGGGGGTGGAGACCCAGTACTTC.

The V and J genes are TRBV11-2 and TRBJ1-1; D is uncertain. Germline CDR1 reads SGHAT; CDR2 reads FQNNGV. Trimming left V 4 bases short and J 4 bases short, with 13 bases between. The CDR3 runs to 14 residues. For the CDR3, the DNA is TGTGCCAGCAGCTCTGGATCGCCGGGCACTGAAGCTTTCTTT. Translated, it gives CASSSGSPGTEAFF.

V and J are TRBV19 and TRBJ2-5; D tentatively reads TRBD1 or TRBD2 (5 bases each). With 6 bases removed from V and 5 bases from J, the gap between germline ends came to 10 bases. Per germline, CDR1 LNHDA and CDR2 SQIVND (reference sequence). This CDR3 is 12 amino acids long. The CDR3: CASRGVRETQYF. CDR3 DNA: TGTGCCAGTAGGGGGGTGCGGGAGACCCAGTACTTC.

In this sample, this clone turned up a few times. The rearrangement uses TRBV19 and TRBJ2-1; no clear D. V was pared by 5 bases and J by 6 bases, with 8 bases between. The germline V gene encodes CDR1 LNHDA and CDR2 SQIVND (reference sequence). The CDR3 sequence is 12 residues long. CDR3 amino acids: CASSPTRNEQFF. For the CDR3, the DNA is TGTGCCAGTAGTCCGACCCGCAATGAGCAGTTCTTC.

The V and J genes are TRBV7-2 and TRBJ1-2, with 10 bases lining up with TRBD1. With V trimmed by 5 bases and J by 4 bases, 13 bases remained unmatched. There are 17 residues in the CDR3. The germline V gene has CDR1 SGHTA and CDR2 FQGNSA. CDR3 loop: CASSPGGQGTVVYGYTF. CDR3 bases: TGTGCCAGCAGCCCAGGGGGACAGGGGACGGTAGTCTATGGCTACACCTTC.

This clone was counted once. The rearrangement links TRBV6-6 to TRBJ2-5; 10 nucleotides agree with TRBD2. Trimming removed 7 bases from V and 3 bases from J; junction bases left unmatched: 8. The germline V gene encodes CDR1 MNHNY and CDR2 SVGAGI (reference sequence). The CDR3 totals 15 residues. The CDR3 sequence is CASKGLGLAEETQYF. The CDR3 nucleotides are TGTGCCAGCAAGGGGCTTGGACTAGCGGAAGAGACCCAGTACTTC.

This chain joins TRBV4-1 and TRBJ2-1; D may correspond to TRBD1 or TRBD2 (5 bases each). CDR1 MGHRA and CDR2 YSYEKL come from the germline V gene. CDR3 length: 15 residues. Trimming took off 1 base at V and 4 bases at J, with 11 bases between the two ends. CDR3 in DNA: TGCGCCAGCAGCCAAGGTGGGACGGATTACAATGAGCAGTTCTTC. Protein: CASSQGGTDYNEQFF.